A single sample gave rise to the 8 T cell receptor beta chains below, sequenced in a study of T cells in Graves' hyperthyroidism and ophthalmopathy. TCR beta CDR3 sequences were amplified from RNA transcripts. When the TCR CDR3 underwent first-round RT-PCR, the HTBI primer set was used. TCRdb re-derived calls from the multiplex PCR reads in MiXCR, one entry per CDR3 protein. The sample gives 500,000 to 750,000 distinct CDR3 sequences, around 14% of which show up once; 7% to 9% is in the top ten. Sequenced input: blood. These TCRs come from a woman aged 18-29 years with Graves' ophthalmopathy.

This clonotype was picked up many times. CDR3 coding DNA: TGTGCCAGCAGCTTGGGGGGACAGGGGGCTGAAGCTTTCTTT. It is translated as CASSLGGQGAEAFF. The chain recombines TRBV7-6 with TRBJ1-1; 11 nucleotides match TRBD1. Germline trimming cut 3 bases from V and 6 bases from J; bases unmatched to any gene: 3. The CDR3 totals 14 residues. Germline CDR1 reads SGHVS; CDR2 reads FNYEAQ.

There are a few counts of this clonotype. The chain carries TRBV7-8 and TRBJ2-1, with 7 bases lining up with TRBD1. CDR1 is SGHVS and CDR2 is FQNEAQ in the germline V gene. The CDR3 spans 15 residues. The V segment lost 6 bases and the J segment 9 bases; nucleotides outside the gene matches: 14. The CDR3 loop reads CASSRRQGEISEQFF. DNA for the CDR3: TGTGCCAGCAGTCGCCGGCAGGGGGAGATATCTGAGCAGTTCTTC.

This clonotype was seen only a few times. V usage is TRBV25-1 and J usage is TRBJ2-5; 8 bases are a match to TRBD1. Germline V lookup: CDR1 MGHDK, CDR2 SYGVNS. The CDR3 totals 14 residues. V was pared by 6 bases and J by 5 bases, with 8 bases of the junction left unmatched. CDR3 nucleotide sequence: TGTGCCAGCAGAACTAGGGACAGGTCCGAGACCCAGTACTTC. Its translation: CASRTRDRSETQYF.

This clonotype was detected ten times or more. The J gene is TRBJ2-7, the V gene TRBV11-2, with 7 bases that match TRBD1. J gave up 4 bases and V 5 bases, and 14 bases lay outside the gene matches. This CDR3 has 16 amino acids. In germline, CDR1 is SGHAT, CDR2 FQNNGV. In nucleotides, the CDR3 is TGTGCCAGCAGCCCTTACCCGACAGGGTGGGAATACGAGCAGTACTTC. As protein: CASSPYPTGWEYEQYF. The full variable domain, rest sourced from reference TRBV11-2 and TRBJ2-7, is EAGVAQSPRYKIIEKRQSVAFWCNPISGHATLYWYQQILGQGPKLLIQFQNNGVVDDSQLPKDRFSAERLKGVDSTLKIQPAKLEDSAVYLCASSPYPTGWEYEQYFGPGTRLTVT.

Comment on this clonotype: Since a much larger clone is just one base distant, this may be a read error. This chain uses TRBV30 with TRBJ2-1; the D gene is possibly TRBD2 (6 bases). CDR3 length: 13 residues. Per germline, CDR1 GTSNPN and CDR2 SVGIG (reference sequence). V was cut by 3 bases and J by 5 bases, with 11 bases left in between. The CDR3 DNA sequence: TGTGCCTGGAGCCACGGGGGACACAATGAGCAGTTCTTC. Amino acids: CAWSHGGHNEQFF.

This clonotype was seen many times. The chain joins TRBV12-3 or TRBV12-4 to TRBJ1-6; no firm D call. V was cut by 6 bases and J by 1 base, with 13 bases left in between. The CDR3 totals 16 residues. The CDR3 coding sequence is TGTGCCAGCAGCCCCGTCGGCTTGTCCTATAATTCACCCCTCCACTTT. Translation: CASSPVGLSYNSPLHF.

This clonotype has a count of ten or more. V gene TRBV6-1 combines with J gene TRBJ2-3; TRBD2 might be the D (5 bases). The CDR3 contains 14 residues. V dropped 11 bases and J dropped 0 bases, with 15 bases sitting between them. The germline V gene encodes CDR1 MNHNS and CDR2 SASEGT. The CDR3 region is CAGRRAPSTDTQYF. The DNA of the CDR3 is TGTGCCGGACGGCGGGCTCCTAGCACAGATACGCAGTATTTT.

This clonotype showed up many times. This rearrangement joins TRBV29-1 to TRBJ1-2; D unresolved. V was trimmed by 5 bases and J by 3 bases, leaving 7 bases between them. Germline CDR1 reads SQVTM; CDR2 reads ANQGSEA. This CDR3 spans 11 amino acids. The CDR3, as DNA: TGCAGCGTTTCCCCCTACTATGGCTACACCTTC. It encodes CSVSPYYGYTF.